This section outlines one T cell receptor (beta chain) sequence together with its context. Its target is unknown. The record originates from a study of T cells in Graves' hyperthyroidism and ophthalmopathy. Disease duration was under 3 months in the ophthalmopathy patients, who also had a Clinical Activity Score of at least 3 and a NOSPECS grade of at least 4. The study's findings and limits: The model's output predicted ophthalmopathy at a median of 6.5 months prior to onset. Ophthalmopathy and stable hyperthyroidism were separated by a 13 V-J model. Most clonotypes that expanded in the thyroid above 0.001 also showed up in blood.

The germline gives CDR1 MNHEY, CDR2 SVGEGT. Trimming pared 2 bases from V and 0 bases from J, leaving 13 bases between. This CDR3 has 16 amino acids. Authors of the study amplified TCR beta CDR3 regions from RNA transcripts. TCR CDR3 regions were first amplified by RT-PCR with HTBI primers. One entry per CDR3 protein, called by TCRdb with MiXCR from the multiplex PCR reads. The repertoire has 400,000 or so distinct CDR3 sequences, more than 13% of them found once; the top ten carry 25% to 30%. V and J are TRBV6-2 or TRBV6-3 and TRBJ1-1, with D uncertain. The sequenced sample was blood. The source is a man aged 50 or older with Graves' ophthalmopathy. The CDR3 protein is CASSYVTAQVNTEAFF. CDR3 coding DNA: TGTGCCAGCAGTTACGTCACGGCCCAGGTGAACACTGAAGCTTTCTTT.